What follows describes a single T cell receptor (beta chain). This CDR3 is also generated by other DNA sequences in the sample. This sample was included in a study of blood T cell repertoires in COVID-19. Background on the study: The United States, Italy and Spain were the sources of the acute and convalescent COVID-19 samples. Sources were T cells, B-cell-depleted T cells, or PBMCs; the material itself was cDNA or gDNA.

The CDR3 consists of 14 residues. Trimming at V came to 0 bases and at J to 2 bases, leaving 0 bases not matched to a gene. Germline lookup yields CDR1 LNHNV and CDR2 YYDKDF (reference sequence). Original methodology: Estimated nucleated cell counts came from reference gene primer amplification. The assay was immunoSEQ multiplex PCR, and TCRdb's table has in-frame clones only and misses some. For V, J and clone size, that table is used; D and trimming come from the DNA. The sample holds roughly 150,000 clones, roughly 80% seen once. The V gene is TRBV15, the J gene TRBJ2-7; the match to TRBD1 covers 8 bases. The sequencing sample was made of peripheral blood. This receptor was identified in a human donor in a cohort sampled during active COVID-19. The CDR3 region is CATSRDRGPYEQYF. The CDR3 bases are TGTGCCACCAGCAGAGACAGGGGGCCCTACGAGCAGTACTTC.